This TCR beta chain was observed in a study of blood T cell repertoires in COVID-19 (dated by TCRdb to about 2020). With respect to the entire study: Samples covering the acute and convalescent phases of COVID-19 were provided by collaborators in the United States, Italy and Spain. The prospective study material was composed of cDNA or gDNA derived from T cells, B-cell-depleted T cells, or PBMCs. Deeply sampled blood TCRbeta repertoires from subjects exposed to, actively infected with, or recovered from COVID-19 were included in the dataset. The repertoires were released in a freely available public database meant as a resource for research on the immune response to SARS-CoV-2. Samples were obtained from the ongoing ImmuneRACE study (first 160 participants) and from approximately 1,200 subjects provided by 6 global collaborators. A de-identified subject ID, COVID-19 status, age in years and sex were almost always included in the sample metadata. Where available, HLA class I and class II types were obtained from metadata supplied by the sample provider rather than from assay-based typing. The investigation overall reported the following: The amount of clinical and demographic metadata varied by source and participant and was provided uncurated.

The immunoSEQ Assay, a bias-controlled multiplex PCR, was used to amplify TCRbeta CDR3 regions from genomic DNA. In the authors' own workflow: Within the assay, amplification of reference gene primers was used to estimate how many nucleated cells each sample contained. To quantify the absolute abundance of each unique TCRbeta CDR3 rearrangement, sequence reads were collapsed and filtered. For each sample, productive Simpson clonality was calculated as the square root of Simpson's diversity index across productive rearrangements. Sourced from immuneACCESS, this table was stored by TCRdb with only in-frame sequences that have V and J called. A share of the clones is absent; for the studies checked, an unresolved V gene accounts for under half, and the remainder has no known explanation. Clone size and the V and J calls come from that table; the DNA yielded D and trimming. The sample has about 480,000 clones on record, roughly 88% of them singletons. The ten largest clones represent 1.5% to 2% of the sample.

Participants in the prospective study were enrolled through a virtual design, were aged about 18 to 100 years, and lived in approximately 25 United States geographic areas. In the prospective study, participants were assigned to cohorts based on the clinical history participants reported in a screening survey and a study questionnaire. Recovered participants in ImmuneRACE Cohort 3 were defined by two consecutive negative NP/OP PCR tests, clearance by a healthcare professional, or resolution of symptoms. Mobile phlebotomists in the prospective study collected whole blood, serum and a nasopharyngeal or oropharyngeal swab from every participant. Additional blood draws and questionnaires over an approximately two-month period could optionally be provided by prospective study participants. Before DNA extraction, prospective study blood samples were shipped either frozen or at room temperature. Turning to this clone: Its antigen remains undetermined. Base-call qualities are not available, and no considerably larger clone is one nucleotide away.

The source material was PBMCs or T cells enriched from blood (not recorded which). The origin of this receptor is a woman in her forties who had recovered from COVID-19.

CDR3 loop: CASSFGQNNEKLFF. Read as DNA, the sequence is TGTGCCAGCAGCTTCGGACAGAATAATGAAAAACTGTTTTTT. The chain joins TRBV7-9 to TRBJ1-4, with TRBD1 tentatively as D gene (6 bases match). CDR1 is given as SEHNR and CDR2 as FQNEAQ, both from the germline V gene (reference sequence). The CDR3 goes from the cysteine to the phenylalanine over 14 residues. The CDR3 DNA has 42 bases and is translated from base 1. V was cut back by 3 bases and J by 4 bases, leaving a gap of 9 bases between them. Where the CDR3 stops, the reference TRBV7-9 and TRBJ1-4 genes take over; the full variable domain is DTGVSQNPRHKITKRGQNVTFRCDPISEHNRLYWYRQTLGQGPEFLTYFQNEAQLEKSRLLSDRFSAERPKGSFSTLEIQRTEQGDSAMYLCASSFGQNNEKLFFGSGTQLSVL.